Each of the 3 T cell receptor beta chains below was sequenced from the same sample in a study of T cells in Graves' hyperthyroidism and ophthalmopathy. Amplification of TCR beta CDR3 regions used RNA as the template. Using the HTBI primer set, a first-round RT-PCR was run on the TCR CDR3. TCRdb reprocessed the multiplex PCR reads via MiXCR and lists one record per CDR3 protein. The sample has around 400,000 distinct CDR3 sequences, about 25% seen once; the top ten hold 73%. Sample: blood. These receptors all stem from a man between 45 and 60 years old with Graves' hyperthyroidism.

CDR3 nucleotides: TGTGCCAGCAGCCCGTGGGACGGTCGCCGGAGGGGGGCCAACGTCCTGACTTTC. It encodes CASSPWDGRRRGANVLTF. The chain employs TRBV14 and TRBJ2-6; either TRBD1 or TRBD2 may supply D (5 bases each). The germline V and J ends were trimmed by 4 bases and 4 bases, with 20 bases remaining between them. Germline CDR1 and CDR2: SGHDN and FVKESK. The length of the CDR3 is 18 residues.

The chain has TRBV12-3 or TRBV12-4 and TRBJ2-1; the match to TRBD2 covers 13 bases. The CDR3 is 14 residues long. V lost 8 bases to trimming and J lost 4 bases; unmatched junction nucleotides: 2. The CDR3 sequence: CASALAGGYNEQFF. In DNA, the CDR3 is TGTGCCAGCGCACTAGCGGGGGGGTACAATGAGCAGTTCTTC.

This clonotype has at least ten counts. This rearrangement joins TRBV12-3 or TRBV12-4 to TRBJ2-3, with D perhaps being TRBD1 or TRBD2 (5 bases each). The CDR3 is 17 residues long. The V gene lost 2 bases and the J gene lost 3 bases, with 18 bases spanning the gap. The chain's CDR3 is CASSLTPGGEGTDTQYF. The CDR3 coding sequence is TGTGCCAGCAGTTTAACCCCTGGGGGAGAAGGGACAGATACGCAGTATTTT.